This T cell receptor (beta chain) was sequenced during a study of blood T cells in healthy people across ages (dated by TCRdb to the mid-2010s). Some background on the complete study: Template switching captured roughly one uniquely barcoded TCR beta cDNA molecule per two T cells in model experiments. Using deep sequencing normalized with unique cDNA molecular identifiers, the study measured how TCR beta repertoire diversity changes with age. The donors were split into four age groups: young (average 16 years), middle-aged (39), aged (over 55) and long-lived (82). Two additional independent replicas of 1 million unique cDNA reads from the same blood draw were analyzed for two donors (one aged 18 to 30 and one aged 80 or older). To avoid experimental bias, donors of different ages were randomly spread across the sequencing lanes.

Beyond this particular receptor, the publication reports: Since profiling was done on bulk unsorted PBMCs, naive and antigen-experienced compartments could not be conclusively compared. Estimates of total diversity from one million sequenced T cells were regarded as lower bounds and underestimates. As age increased, observed TCR beta diversity per million T cells dropped in a roughly linear way, and a significant reduction was already evident by age around 41. Observed TCR beta diversity correlated strongly with the percentage of naive T cells measured by flow cytometry. The CMV infection status of donors was not known, potentially confounding age-related changes in expanded clonotypes. Compared with the aged group, the long-lived group had more naive CD4+ T cells, fewer expanded clones and increased TCR diversity, suggesting age selection.

Turning to this clonotype: Its antigen has not been determined. Base qualities are not recorded, but no much larger clone differs from it by a single base.

Library preparation employed 5' RACE. Sequencing used an Illumina HiSeq 2500. The second PCR ran for roughly 7 to 12 cycles and used a J-beta primer mix along with a sample-barcoded 5' primer. A template-switch 5' adaptor carrying 12 random nucleotides introduced a unique molecular identifier onto each TCR beta cDNA molecule. At least 3 million CDR3-containing paired-end reads were obtained from each sample. First-strand cDNA synthesis was performed from all RNA using the Mint cDNA synthesis kit, with priming by a TRBC-specific oligonucleotide. Following uracil-DNA glycosylase treatment, all cDNA underwent a first 18-cycle PCR with the universal primers M1SS and BC2_uni_R. In the source study's methods: Each sample was normalized by randomly selecting 1 million high-quality reads, each carrying a distinct molecular identifier. Reads with shared molecular identifiers were discarded instead of being binned into consensus sequences. MiTCR, set to a Q25 quality threshold and the strictest error-elimination algorithm, was used for CDR3 identification, clonotype clustering and error correction. A nonparametric unseen species model using Euler transformation provided a lower-bound estimate of total TCR beta diversity. Using fastp at Q25 and MiXCR, TCRdb reprocessed the public reads and kept productive beta chains. Each entry merges the rows of one CDR3 protein and shows their most common DNA and genes. These V and J calls are TCRdb output, not the study's own analysis. The sample includes 890,000 or so distinct CDR3 sequences, with about 62% observed a single time. Around a quarter of the sample is in the top ten clones.

The roughly 39 donors, aged 6 to 90 years, were systemically healthy Caucasian individuals from Russia. Ten milliliters of peripheral blood were drawn from each donor into EDTA-treated Vacutainer tubes. PBMCs were isolated by Ficoll-Paque density-gradient centrifugation, with at least 6 million obtained per sample. Trizol reagent was used to extract total RNA from PBMCs, with at least 6 micrograms per sample. The percentages of naive CD45RAhigh/CD27high T cells were determined by flow cytometry on a PBMC aliquot from every donor. Sequenced: blood. This TCR derives from a man aged 25 to 45 in good health.

The DNA sequence is as follows: TGTGCCATCAGTGGGGGGGGCGCGCCCCCAAAGGCTAATGAAAAACTGTTTTTT. It codes for CAISGGGAPPKANEKLFF. Recombination joined TRBV10-3 with TRBJ1-4; perhaps TRBD1 is the D gene, with 6 bases matching. CDR3 length: 18 amino acids, cysteine to phenylalanine. Only the CDR3 part of the read is kept: 54 bases, read in frame from the first base. Via the germline V gene, CDR1 is ENHRY and CDR2 SYGVKD. V loses 4 bases of germline sequence and J loses 3 bases, and the interval between the two ends is 21 bases.